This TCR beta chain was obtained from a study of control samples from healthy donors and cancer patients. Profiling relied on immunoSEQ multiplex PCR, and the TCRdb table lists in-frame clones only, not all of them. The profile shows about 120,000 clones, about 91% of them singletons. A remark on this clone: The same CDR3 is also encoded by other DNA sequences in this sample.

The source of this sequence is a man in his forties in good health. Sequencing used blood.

CDR3 protein: CSARAGGYTF. The DNA for the CDR3 is TGCAGTGCTAGAGCGGGCGGCTACACCTTC. The V and J genes are TRBV20-1 and TRBJ1-2; D gene uncertain. CDR3 length: 10 residues. Germline loops: CDR1 DFQATT, CDR2 SNEGSKA (reference sequence). V shed 1 base and J shed 8 bases, with 5 bases lying between them.